Below are 10 T cell receptor beta chains sequenced from a single sample in a study of a mutant IDH1 vaccine in newly diagnosed glioma. Antigens of these TCRs are unknown. TCRdb keeps only in-frame clones here, not all; method: immunoSEQ multiplex PCR. The profile shows approximately 100,000 clones, about nine tenths of them singletons. Time point denoted: week 47, end of study. It was 300 ug of mutant IDH1 20-mer peptide that made up each vaccine dose, given with topical imiquimod. The sequencing here drew on PBMCs, taken from a glioma patient whose treatment included an IDH1 peptide vaccine. These receptors came from a woman aged 45-65 years with glioma.

The V call is TRBV5-1, the J call TRBJ2-5, with D maybe TRBD1 (6 bases). With 4 bases removed from V and 2 bases from J, the gap between germline ends came to 15 bases. This CDR3 comprises 15 residues. Germline values: CDR1 SGHRS, CDR2 YFSETQ. The CDR3 is CASSMTGPPQETQYF. CDR3 nucleotides: TGCGCCAGCAGCATGACAGGACCTCCACAAGAGACCCAGTACTTC.

This clone was observed a few times. This rearrangement joins TRBV5-1 to TRBJ1-3; TRBD1 might be the D (6 bases). CDR3 length equals 16 residues. Trimming took 0 bases from V and 2 from J, leaving 12 bases between them. CDR1 SGHRS and CDR2 YFSETQ come from the germline V gene. Here the CDR3 DNA reads TGCGCCAGCAGCTTGGGACAGGCATTTACTGGAAACACCATATATTTT. Translating gives CASSLGQAFTGNTIYF.

J is TRBJ2-2 and V is TRBV11-3; no reliable D call. The ends were cut back, 1 base at V and 4 bases at J, with 4 bases in the middle. Germline CDR1 and CDR2: SGHNT and YENEEA. The CDR3 is made up of 13 amino acids. Here the CDR3 DNA reads TGTGCCAGCAGCTTAGCTGGCACCGGGGAGCTGTTTTTT. Translation: CASSLAGTGELFF.

This clone was counted between two and nine times. This sequence joins TRBV7-2 and TRBJ1-1, with D unresolved. The CDR3 runs to 13 residues. The ends were cut back, 4 bases at V and 1 base at J, with 7 bases in the middle. The germline CDR1 and CDR2 sequences are SGHTA and FQGNSA. The DNA for the CDR3 is TGTGCCAGCAGCTCAGTCCAGAACACTGAAGCTTTCTTT. Translation: CASSSVQNTEAFF.

This chain links TRBV6-1 with TRBJ1-6, with a tentative D call TRBD1 (5 bases). Germline V gives CDR1 MNHNS, CDR2 SASEGT. The CDR3 is 14 residues long. The V end lost 3 bases, the J end lost 7 bases, and 10 bases lay between the germline ends. In DNA form, the CDR3 reads TGTGCCAGCAGTGAGCGGGGCACGAATTCACCCCTCCACTTT. Translating gives CASSERGTNSPLHF.

The chain joins TRBV29-1 to TRBJ2-2, with a tentative D call TRBD1 (6 bases). Trimming stripped 3 bases from V and 1 base from J, with 9 bases between. This CDR3 is built from 14 residues. Germline V CDR1 and CDR2: SQVTM, ANQGSEA. CDR3 sequence reads: CSVEGHLNTGELFF. CDR3 in DNA: TGCAGCGTTGAGGGACACCTGAACACCGGGGAGCTGTTTTTT.

The rearrangement joins TRBV27 to TRBJ2-2; 12 nucleotides match TRBD2. CDR1 and CDR2 from the germline V gene are MNHEY and SMNVEV (reference sequence). The CDR3 runs to 14 residues. The J segment lost 6 bases and the V segment lost 6 bases, leaving 2 bases of the junction unmatched. CDR3 sequence (DNA): TGTGCCAGCAGGCTAGCGGGAGGGCCCGGGGAGCTGTTTTTT. Translating it yields CASRLAGGPGELFF.

The chain recombines TRBV28 with TRBJ1-2; 8 nucleotides align to TRBD1. V lost 11 bases and J lost 4; bases outside the gene matches: 21. This CDR3 region has 17 residues. In germline, CDR1 is MDHEN, CDR2 SYDVKM. CDR3 protein: CAGTGRGPDKTVYGYTF. The CDR3 nucleotides read TGTGCCGGAACGGGCAGGGGGCCGGATAAAACGGTCTATGGCTACACCTTC.

A few counts support this clone. The chain uses TRBV30 and TRBJ1-1; D is unresolved. Trimming took 4 bases from V and 0 from J, leaving 15 bases between them. This CDR3 comprises 15 residues. In germline, CDR1 is GTSNPN, CDR2 SVGIG (reference sequence). In DNA, the CDR3 is TGTGCCTGGAAGTTCAAAGGGCTAATGAACACTGAAGCTTTCTTT. Protein sequence: CAWKFKGLMNTEAFF.

This rearrangement joins TRBV18 to TRBJ1-1; possible D gene TRBD1, 5 bases. This CDR3 region has 14 residues. Germline CDR1 and CDR2: KGHSH and LQKENI. V lost 0 bases to trimming and J lost 4 bases, with 9 bases between them. For the CDR3, the DNA is TGTGCCAGCTCACCACCGGCAGGGTTCACTGAAGCTTTCTTT. Amino acid sequence: CASSPPAGFTEAFF.